These 19 T cell receptor beta chains were all obtained from the same sample, sequenced in a study of PD-L1 blockade in urothelial cancer. Assay used: immunoSEQ multiplex PCR; TCRdb lists only in-frame clones, some missing. The data show more than 30,000 clones, with approximately 90% seen just once and about 1.9% held by the top ten. The material was PBMCs, obtained around atezolizumab (anti-PD-L1) treatment. These receptors were obtained from a man aged 55 to 69 with urothelial cancer.

This chain links TRBV4-1 with TRBJ2-2, with TRBD2 as a possible D gene (6 bases). V was clipped by 8 bases and J by 1 base, with 17 bases between them. Per germline, CDR1 MGHRA and CDR2 YSYEKL. The length of the CDR3 is 16 residues. This CDR3 reads CASGRFGGVNTGELFF. The DNA of the CDR3 is TGCGCCAGCGGACGCTTTGGAGGGGTGAACACCGGGGAGCTGTTTTTT.

The rearrangement links TRBV27 to TRBJ2-2, with D maybe TRBD2 (6 bases). V lost 1 base to trimming and J lost 5 bases, with 14 bases between them. The germline V gene encodes CDR1 MNHEY and CDR2 SMNVEV (reference sequence). The CDR3 contains 16 residues. The CDR3 DNA is TGTGCCAGCAGTTTATTTCTCTTGGAGGGGACCGGGGAGCTGTTTTTT. Translation: CASSLFLLEGTGELFF.

A few counts support this clone. This chain joins TRBV25-1 and TRBJ1-6; TRBD1 might be the D (5 bases). This CDR3 is 13 amino acids long. CDR1 MGHDK and CDR2 SYGVNS come from the germline V gene. Trimming removed 7 bases from V and 5 bases from J, with 9 bases in between. The CDR3, as DNA: TGTGCCAGCAAGACAGACCATAATTCACCCCTCCACTTT. This translates into CASKTDHNSPLHF. Filled out from reference TRBV25-1 and TRBJ1-6, the complete variable domain reads EADIYQTPRYLVIGTGKKITLECSQTMGHDKMYWYQQDPGMELHLIHYSYGVNSTEKGDLSSESTVSRIRTEHFPLTLESARPSHTSQYLCASKTDHNSPLHFGNGTRLTVT.

V usage is TRBV11-3 and J usage is TRBJ2-1; 10 bases map to TRBD1. Unmatched junction bases numbered 1, after V lost 2 bases and J lost 3 bases. Germline loops: CDR1 SGHNT, CDR2 YENEEA. The CDR3 length is 15 residues. The CDR3 reads CASSLRTGGYNEQFF. CDR3 coding DNA: TGTGCCAGCAGCTTAAGGACAGGGGGCTACAATGAGCAGTTCTTC.

This chain links TRBV6-5 with TRBJ1-2, with no clear D. The CDR3 runs 13 residues. CDR1 is MNHEY, CDR2 SVGAGI, per germline. Trimming took off 4 bases at V and 3 bases at J, with 9 bases between the two ends. CDR3: CASSSREDYGYTF. For the CDR3, the DNA is TGTGCCAGCAGTTCGAGGGAGGACTATGGCTACACCTTC.

The chain couples TRBV6-5 to TRBJ1-1; 8 bases are shared with TRBD1. Germline V gene sequence: CDR1 MNHEY, CDR2 SVGAGI. There are 15 residues in the CDR3. The ends lost 6 bases at V and 4 bases at J; junction bases unmatched: 10. In DNA, the CDR3 is TGTGCCAGCAGCCCATCCCAGGGGGCAAGCACTGAAGCTTTCTTT. Protein: CASSPSQGASTEAFF.

V is TRBV9 and J is TRBJ2-7, with 8 bases lining up with TRBD2. The CDR3 consists of 15 residues. J gave up 2 bases and V 4 bases, and 8 bases lay outside the gene matches. Germline V gene data show CDR1 as SGDLS and CDR2 as YYNGEE. The CDR3 is CASSPRIAGTYEQYF. DNA of the CDR3: TGTGCCAGCAGCCCCCGGATAGCGGGAACCTACGAGCAGTACTTC.

The V call is TRBV11-3, the J call TRBJ2-7, with D unclear. This CDR3 has 13 amino acids. The germline V gene has CDR1 SGHNT and CDR2 YENEEA. With 5 bases removed from V and 5 bases from J, the gap between germline ends came to 13 bases. CDR3 protein: CASSAAGWNEQYF. The CDR3 bases are TGTGCCAGCAGCGCGGCCGGGTGGAACGAGCAGTACTTC.

The chain uses TRBV4-2 and TRBJ2-7, with 9 nucleotides matching TRBD1. Germline CDR1 is LGHNA and CDR2 is YNFKEQ. The CDR3 covers 14 residues. V was clipped by 4 bases and J by 2 bases; unmatched bases: 3. CDR3 region: CASSPGQGTYEQYF. CDR3 coding DNA: TGTGCCAGCAGCCCGGGACAGGGAACCTACGAGCAGTACTTC.

The chain recombines TRBV10-1 with TRBJ1-2, with D perhaps TRBD1 (5 bases). This CDR3 comprises 16 residues. Trimming removed 0 bases at V and 2 bases at J, with 13 bases between. CDR1 is WNHNN, CDR2 SYGVQD, per germline (reference sequence). The CDR3 DNA follows: TGCGCCAGCAGTGAGTCTTTCGGAGGGGTCAACTATGGCTACACCTTC. This gives the protein CASSESFGGVNYGYTF.

The V and J genes are TRBV9 and TRBJ2-3, with 15 bases fitting TRBD2. With 0 bases clipped from V and 5 bases from J, the junction kept 7 bases outside the gene matches. CDR3 size: 18 residues. CDR1 and CDR2 (germline): SGDLS, YYNGEE. CDR3 nucleotides: TGTGCCAGCAGCGTAGCTGGACTAGCGGGAGGGGCCGGAGATACGCAGTATTTT. Translated: CASSVAGLAGGAGDTQYF.

This clone was seen more than once but under ten times. The rearrangement links TRBV30 to TRBJ2-1; the D is unclear. The CDR3 consists of 12 residues. CDR1 is GTSNPN, CDR2 SVGIG, per germline (reference sequence). V dropped 0 bases and J dropped 9 bases, with 9 bases sitting between them. CDR3 amino acids: CAWSVLDGEQFF. Written as DNA, the CDR3 is TGTGCCTGGAGTGTCCTAGATGGTGAGCAGTTCTTC. Full variable domain (remainder filled in from reference TRBV30 and TRBJ2-1): SQTIHQWPATLVQPVGSPLSLECTVEGTSNPNLYWYRQAAGRGLQLLFYSVGIGQISSEVPQNLSASRPQDRQFILSSKKLLLSDSGFYLCAWSVLDGEQFFGPGTRLTVL.

This sequence joins TRBV6-5 and TRBJ2-6; tentative D call: TRBD2 (5 bases). Trimming cost V 8 bases and J 0 bases, with 8 bases left between them. Germline CDR1 is MNHEY and CDR2 is SVGAGI. The CDR3 consists of 14 residues. CDR3 sequence: CASREVSGANVLTF. The DNA of the CDR3 is TGTGCCAGCCGGGAAGTCTCTGGGGCCAACGTCCTGACTTTC.

The chain couples TRBV7-3 to TRBJ1-5, with D unresolved. Per germline, CDR1 SGHTA and CDR2 FQGTGA. This CDR3 has 13 amino acids. Deletions cut 6 bases from V and 3 bases from J, with 9 bases between. Written as DNA, the CDR3 is TGTGCCAGCAGTCCCACGGTCAATCAGCCCCAGCATTTT. Amino acids: CASSPTVNQPQHF. The entire variable domain, with the rest obtained from reference TRBV7-3 and TRBJ1-5, is as follows: GAGVSQTPSNKVTEKGKYVELRCDPISGHTALYWYRQSLGQGPEFLIYFQGTGAADDSGLPNDRFFAVRPEGSVSTLKIQRTERGDSAVYLCASSPTVNQPQHFGDGTRLSIL.

The chain recombines TRBV7-9 with TRBJ2-4, with D possibly matching TRBD2 (6 bases). V was trimmed by 5 bases and J by 8 bases, leaving 16 bases between them. In germline, CDR1 is SEHNR, CDR2 FQNEAQ (reference sequence). CDR3 length: 14 amino acids. CDR3 sequence reads: CASSPLEAGDIQYF. DNA for the CDR3: TGTGCCAGCAGCCCACTAGAAGCGGGTGACATTCAGTACTTC.

The chain is built from TRBV6-5 and TRBJ2-1; tentative D call: TRBD2 (5 bases). There are 13 residues in the CDR3. The germline V gene encodes CDR1 MNHEY and CDR2 SVGAGI. Trimming stripped 4 bases from V and 9 bases from J, with 13 bases between. CDR3 in amino acids: CASSFILRGEQFF. CDR3 DNA: TGTGCCAGCAGTTTTATTCTCCGGGGTGAGCAGTTCTTC.

J is TRBJ2-6 and V is TRBV19; TRBD1 might be the D (6 bases). The CDR3 runs to 15 residues. V lost 6 bases to trimming and J lost 0 bases, with 9 bases between them. CDR1 and CDR2 from the germline V gene are LNHDA and SQIVND (reference sequence). The CDR3 coding sequence is TGTGCCAGTAGGGACAGATCCTCTGGGGCCAACGTCCTGACTTTC. It codes for CASRDRSSGANVLTF.

The V call is TRBV18, the J call TRBJ1-1; 7 nucleotides line up with TRBD1. V dropped 3 bases and J dropped 5; count of bases not matched to a gene: 9. The CDR3 is made up of 15 amino acids. Germline values: CDR1 KGHSH, CDR2 LQKENI. Written as DNA, the CDR3 is TGTGCCAGCTCACCTATCCGACAGGGAAATACTGAAGCTTTCTTT. Its protein is CASSPIRQGNTEAFF.

The chain uses TRBV5-6 and TRBJ1-1, with TRBD1 identical over 7 bases. V lost 6 bases, J lost 5 bases, and 10 bases stayed unmatched. Germline V gene sequence: CDR1 SGHDT, CDR2 YYEEEE. The length of the CDR3 is 14 residues. The CDR3 coding sequence is TGTGCCAGCACCCTAAACAGGGGCTTTACTGAAGCTTTCTTT. It translates to CASTLNRGFTEAFF.